This passage covers 24 T cell receptor beta chains from one sample sequenced in a study of breast tumors, draining lymph nodes, adjacent tissues. TCRdb used MiXCR to reprocess the multiplex PCR reads, holding one entry per CDR3 protein. This sample carries approximately 170,000 distinct CDR3 sequences, 33% of them seen once, and the ten largest clones take about 4%. Axillary draining lymph nodes of breast cancer patients supplied the node samples. The sequencing input was axillary lymph node tissue. Every receptor here comes from a female donor with breast cancer. Some clones in this sample may be carry-over from other donors' samples.

This clonotype was observed a few times. The chain uses TRBV5-8 and TRBJ1-1; no definite D call. This CDR3 comprises 12 residues. With 0 bases removed from V and 11 bases from J, the gap between germline ends came to 11 bases. Germline CDR1 SGHTS, CDR2 YDEGEE. CDR3 DNA: TGTGCCAGCAGCTTGGTAGGCGAACCGGCTTTCTTT. It codes for CASSLVGEPAFF.

This clonotype was counted ten times or more. V and J are TRBV9 and TRBJ2-2; 7 positions agree with TRBD2. The germline V gene encodes CDR1 SGDLS and CDR2 YYNGEE. J gave up 5 bases and V 4 bases, and 14 bases lay outside the gene matches. CDR3 length equals 17 residues. As DNA, the CDR3 is TGTGCCAGCAGCCCCAACCTAGGCGGGGGATGGACCGGGGAGCTGTTTTTT. Amino acid sequence: CASSPNLGGGWTGELFF.

This clonotype was seen many times. This chain uses TRBV10-3 with TRBJ1-2; possible D gene TRBD1, 5 bases. Trimming removed 4 bases at V and 13 bases at J, with 22 bases between. Germline CDR1 reads ENHRY; CDR2 reads SYGVKD. This CDR3 is 14 amino acids long. DNA for the CDR3: TGTGCCATCAGTGCAGGACAAGCCACTAACGTGGTCACCTTC. Translating gives CAISAGQATNVVTF.

This clonotype has a count of ten or more. The chain is built from TRBV5-4 and TRBJ2-5; D gene unclear. Germline V gene lookup returns CDR1 SGHNT and CDR2 YYREEE (reference sequence). V was cut by 0 bases and J by 1 base, with 10 bases left in between. This CDR3 is 15 amino acids long. This CDR3 reads CASSLDGRLQETQYF. DNA of the CDR3: TGTGCCAGCAGCTTGGATGGCCGTCTCCAAGAGACCCAGTACTTC.

This clonotype has a count of ten or more. An end of the junction differs from the germline gene, which may be a read error. V usage is TRBV7-7 and J usage is TRBJ2-1, with D possibly TRBD1 on 5 matching bases. The length of the CDR3 is 13 residues. Per the germline V gene, CDR1 is SSHAT and CDR2 is FNYEAQ (reference sequence). The CDR3 sequence: CASSPQGYNEQFF. CDR3 coding DNA: TGTGCTAGCAGCCCCCAGGGTTACAATGAGCAGTTCTTC. The full variable domain, completed using reference TRBV7-7 and TRBJ2-1, is GAGVSQSPRYKVTKRGQDVTLRCDPISSHATLYWYQQALGQGPEFLTYFNYEAQPDKSGLPSDRFSAERPEGSISTLTIQRTEQRDSAMYRCASSPQGYNEQFFGPGTRLTVL.

The rearrangement uses TRBV5-6 and TRBJ1-2, with a tentative D call TRBD1 (6 bases). Trimming removed 1 base from V and 8 bases from J, with 24 bases in between. The germline V gene has CDR1 SGHDT and CDR2 YYEEEE. CDR3 length equals 17 residues. The CDR3 DNA sequence: TGTGCCAGCAGCTTGTTCACAGGCTCCCGCAGGGGACTCGGCTACACCTTC. It codes for CASSLFTGSRRGLGYTF.

This clonotype has at least ten counts. A read error may account for a junction end that differs from germline. This chain joins TRBV10-3 and TRBJ2-3; D is undetermined. There are 11 residues in the CDR3. The germline CDR1 and CDR2 sequences are ENHRY and SYGVKD. This CDR3 reads CAISEADAQYF. The CDR3 DNA is TGTGCCATCAGTGAAGCAGATGCGCAGTATTTT.

This clonotype was observed many times. This rearrangement joins TRBV20-1 to TRBJ2-1; D unclear. V lost 3 bases, J lost 1 base, and 10 bases lay in between. Germline CDR1 is DFQATT and CDR2 is SNEGSKA (reference sequence). This CDR3 is built from 14 residues. CDR3: CSARPFPSYNEQFF. DNA for the CDR3: TGCAGTGCTAGGCCCTTTCCGTCCTACAATGAGCAGTTCTTC.

Note on this clonotype: It is unclear where the CDR3 begins or ends on the DNA, so no DNA is shown, and the CDR3 is as TCRdb lists it. J is TRBJ1-4 and V is TRBV19; the DNA was not used to check the table's D call, TRBD1. Germline CDR1 LNHDA, CDR2 SQIVND (reference sequence). The CDR3 contains 22 residues when both ends are counted. CDR3 protein: CPGGVGPGTRLTVILRVEKLFF.

This clonotype was picked up many times. The rearrangement links TRBV12-3 or TRBV12-4 to TRBJ2-3, with 7 bases aligning to TRBD2. The V and J ends lost 7 bases and 0 bases, in that order; junction bases with no gene match: 7. CDR3 size: 15 residues. CDR3 in amino acids: CASTRTRASTDTQYF. The CDR3 region has the DNA TGTGCCAGCACTCGGACTAGAGCTAGCACAGATACGCAGTATTTT.

This clonotype was counted at least ten times. The rearrangement links TRBV20-1 to TRBJ1-2; 7 nucleotides align to TRBD1. Trimming removed 0 bases from V and 3 bases from J; junction bases left unmatched: 1. The germline V gene encodes CDR1 DFQATT and CDR2 SNEGSKA (reference sequence). This CDR3 is 13 amino acids long. The CDR3 loop reads CSARDDRDYGYTF. The CDR3, as DNA: TGCAGTGCTAGAGACGACAGGGACTATGGCTACACCTTC.

This clonotype was counted many times. The chain carries TRBV9 and TRBJ1-6; 7 nucleotides match TRBD1. The CDR3 loop spans 16 amino acids. The junction had 11 bases not matched to a gene; V was cut back by 6 bases and J by 5 bases. Germline lookup yields CDR1 SGDLS and CDR2 YYNGEE. CDR3 nucleotide sequence: TGTGCCAGCAACAACATCGGGACAGCCGATAATTCACCCCTCCACTTT. Translating it yields CASNNIGTADNSPLHF. Combining the CDR3 with reference TRBV9 and TRBJ1-6 gives the whole variable domain DSGVTQTPKHLITATGQRVTLRCSPRSGDLSVYWYQQSLDQGLQFLIQYYNGEERAKGNILERFSAQQFPDLHSELNLSSLELGDSALYFCASNNIGTADNSPLHFGNGTRLTVT.

This clonotype was counted a few times. A much more abundant neighbour one base away suggests this may be a read error. This chain joins TRBV20-1 and TRBJ1-2, with TRBD1 identical over 8 bases. Germline V CDR1 and CDR2: DFQATT, SNEGSKA (reference sequence). This CDR3 contains 13 residues. DNA for the CDR3: TGCAGTGCTAGACAGGGGGCTAACTATGCCTACACCTTC. Encoded protein: CSARQGANYAYTF.

This chain uses TRBV5-1 with TRBJ2-2; D is perhaps TRBD1 (6 bases). V dropped 7 bases and J dropped 6 bases, with 19 bases sitting between them. The length of the CDR3 is 15 residues. The germline V gene has CDR1 SGHRS and CDR2 YFSETQ. In DNA, the CDR3 is TGCGCCAGCGAATTGGGGGCAGCAAGGGCCGGGGAGCTGTTTTTT. This sequence encodes CASELGAARAGELFF.

This clonotype occurred many times. The rearrangement uses TRBV9 and TRBJ2-6, with unresolved D. The CDR3 consists of 19 residues. V was trimmed by 3 bases and J by 0 bases, leaving 19 bases between them. CDR1 is SGDLS and CDR2 is YYNGEE in the germline V gene. CDR3 sequence (DNA): TGTGCCAGCAGCGAACGAACGCATGTGGACGGCTCTGGGGCCAACGTCCTGACTTTC. Protein sequence: CASSERTHVDGSGANVLTF.

This clonotype was detected many times. The chain carries TRBV6-6 and TRBJ2-6; D possibly corresponds to TRBD1 (7 bases). Trimming stripped 2 bases from V and 0 bases from J, with 14 bases between. This CDR3 comprises 18 residues. Germline-derived CDR1 and CDR2 are MNHNY and SVGAGI (reference sequence). The DNA of the CDR3 is TGTGCCAGCAGTTACGGAGGCAGGGGGGACTCTGGGGCCAACGTCCTGACTTTC. It encodes CASSYGGRGDSGANVLTF.

This chain links TRBV6-2 or TRBV6-3 with TRBJ1-5; TRBD1 aligns across 7 bases. V shed 2 bases, J shed 8 bases, and the junction held 9 bases outside the gene matches. In germline, CDR1 is MNHEY, CDR2 SVGEGT. The CDR3 is made up of 15 amino acids. The CDR3 bases are TGTGCCAGCAGTTACCCAAGGACAGGAGAAAAGCCCCAGCATTTT. Translating it yields CASSYPRTGEKPQHF.

This clonotype occurred many times. The chain links TRBV9 to TRBJ2-3; perhaps TRBD2 as D (5 bases). V was pared by 0 bases and J by 4 bases, with 12 bases between. CDR3 length: 15 amino acids. CDR1 is SGDLS, CDR2 YYNGEE, per germline. The CDR3 is CASSVGSGVADTQYF. As DNA, the CDR3 is TGTGCCAGCAGCGTAGGCTCCGGGGTTGCAGATACGCAGTATTTT.

The rearrangement uses TRBV11-2 and TRBJ2-1; no clear D. V lost 1 base, J lost 8 bases, and 9 bases lay in between. Per germline, CDR1 SGHAT and CDR2 FQNNGV. CDR3 length: 13 amino acids. The DNA of the CDR3 is TGTGCCAGCAGCTTAGGGAACGAGGATGAGCAGTTCTTC. This codes for CASSLGNEDEQFF.

This clonotype was seen at least ten times. The V and J genes are TRBV19 and TRBJ2-5; 7 bases align to TRBD2. Germline V CDR1 and CDR2: LNHDA, SQIVND (reference sequence). The CDR3 loop spans 14 amino acids. V gave up 3 bases and J gave up 5 bases; unmatched junction bases: 6. In DNA form, the CDR3 reads TGTGCCAGTAGTATCTCTGCGGGAGCGGAGACCCAGTACTTC. It translates to CASSISAGAETQYF.

This clonotype was detected ten times or more. The chain carries TRBV4-2 and TRBJ1-2; weak D call: TRBD1 (6 bases). The CDR3 extends over 16 amino acids. The V gene lost 1 base and the J gene lost 3 bases, with 15 bases spanning the gap. The germline V gene encodes CDR1 LGHNA and CDR2 YNFKEQ. CDR3: CASSQAKGGRDYGYTF. The CDR3 region has the DNA TGTGCCAGCAGCCAAGCGAAGGGGGGGCGCGACTATGGCTACACCTTC.

At least ten counts were recorded for this clonotype. The chain carries TRBV12-3 or TRBV12-4 and TRBJ1-5; 7 nucleotides agree with TRBD1. CDR3 length equals 14 residues. J gave up 2 bases and V 4 bases, and 2 bases lay outside the gene matches. The CDR3 is CASSYTGGNQPQHF. The CDR3 DNA follows: TGTGCCAGCAGTTACACAGGGGGCAATCAGCCCCAGCATTTT.

This clonotype was seen at least ten times. The gene calls are TRBV20-1 and TRBJ1-2, with TRBD1 matching over 7 bases. The CDR3 has 16 amino acids. CDR1 and CDR2 (germline): DFQATT, SNEGSKA (reference sequence). V shed 3 bases and J 5 bases; nucleotides not matched to a gene: 15. This chain's CDR3 is CSARDWAGGDLYGYTF. The CDR3 DNA reads as TGCAGTGCTAGGGATTGGGCAGGGGGAGATCTTTATGGCTACACCTTC.

This clonotype was counted many times. The rearrangement joins TRBV19 to TRBJ2-2; D not certain. From germline, CDR1 is LNHDA and CDR2 SQIVND (reference sequence). V lost 0 bases and J lost 0, with 11 bases in between. The CDR3 is made up of 17 amino acids. CDR3 nucleotides: TGTGCCAGTAGTATAGATCTGAGAGCTGCGAACACCGGGGAGCTGTTTTTT. This sequence encodes CASSIDLRAANTGELFF.